Listed below are T cell receptor beta chains from one sample, sequenced in a study of T cell responses to AZD1222 COVID-19 vaccine. Profiling relied on immunoSEQ multiplex PCR, and the TCRdb table lists in-frame clones only, not all of them. The table lists around 100,000 clones, 90% of them singletons. Sample: peripheral blood, taken on day 0 of AZD1222 vaccination. The receptors come from an adult in good health. Both conserved end residues are part of each CDR3. Each record gives: V gene, clone size, J gene, D gene, CDR3 protein, CDR3 DNA. The D gene is left open where the match is weak. Size values are once, few and many counts, or a class for expanded clones, and some rows have none.

TRBV9	NA	TRBJ2-7	NA	CASSVGPGAGGYEQYF	TGTGCCAGCAGCGTAGGGCCGGGGGCCGGTGGTTACGAGCAGTACTTC
TRBV29-1	once	TRBJ2-1	NA	CSARQSYNEQFF	TGCAGCGCCCGACAGTCCTACAATGAGCAGTTCTTC
TRBV14	NA	TRBJ1-2	NA	CASSHNTQGGYTF	TGTGCCAGCAGCCACAACACCCAGGGGGGCTACACCTTC
TRBV9	once	TRBJ2-3	NA	CASSPRVAVEDTQYF	TGTGCCAGCAGCCCGAGGGTGGCGGTAGAGGATACGCAGTATTTT
TRBV14	NA	TRBJ1-4	NA	CASSQEGSGINEKLFF	TGTGCCAGCAGCCAAGAAGGCTCGGGGATTAATGAAAAACTGTTTTTT
TRBV30	NA	TRBJ2-6	NA	CAWSRDAGANVLTF	TGTGCCTGGAGTAGGGATGCTGGAGCCAACGTCCTGACTTTC
TRBV14	NA	TRBJ2-7	TRBD2	CASSQARTSVGEQYF	TGTGCCAGCAGCCAAGCACGGACTAGCGTGGGGGAGCAGTACTTC
TRBV6-5	NA	TRBJ1-3	NA	CASRLDRSGKNTIYF	TGTGCCAGCAGGCTGGATCGATCGGGGAAGAACACCATATATTTT
TRBV6-5	NA	TRBJ2-3	NA	CASSPPSDTQYF	TGTGCCAGCAGCCCACCTTCAGATACGCAGTATTTT
TRBV7-6	NA	TRBJ2-1	NA	CASSLEGGSYNEQFF	TGTGCCAGCAGCTTAGAGGGGGGCTCCTACAATGAGCAGTTCTTC
TRBV6-5	once	TRBJ1-2	NA	CASSLSQSFNGYTF	TGTGCCAGCAGTCTCTCACAGAGCTTTAATGGCTACACCTTC
TRBV7-7	NA	TRBJ1-3	NA	CASGAFSGNTIYF	TGTGCTAGCGGGGCCTTCTCTGGAAACACCATATATTTT
TRBV4-3	NA	TRBJ1-6	NA	CASSHRTSPLPPLHF	TGCGCCAGCAGCCACCGGACTAGTCCTCTTCCACCCCTCCACTTT
TRBV9	NA	TRBJ1-6	NA	CASSVGRSPLHF	TGTGCCAGCAGCGTAGGTCGCTCACCCCTCCACTTT
TRBV5-1	NA	TRBJ1-1	TRBD1	CASMRDPTGGNIAFF	TGCGCCAGCATGAGGGACCCGACAGGGGGTAACATTGCTTTCTTT
TRBV7-9	NA	TRBJ2-3	TRBD2	CASSPLLAGAPDTQYF	TGTGCCAGCAGCCCCTTACTAGCGGGGGCCCCAGATACGCAGTATTTT
TRBV6-5	NA	TRBJ2-7	TRBD1	CASSPDRLYEQYF	TGTGCCAGCAGTCCGGACAGGTTGTACGAGCAGTACTTC
TRBV5-6	NA	TRBJ2-4	NA	CASSFLGEDKNIQYF	TGTGCCAGCAGCTTTTTAGGTGAAGACAAAAACATTCAGTACTTC
TRBV7-8	NA	TRBJ1-5	NA	CASSLAAGSNQPQHF	TGTGCCAGCAGCTTAGCCGCAGGTAGCAATCAGCCCCAGCATTTT
TRBV3-1/TRBV3-2	NA	TRBJ2-3	TRBD2	CASSLLGTSGVRTDTQYF	TGTGCCAGCAGCCTCCTCGGGACTAGCGGGGTGCGCACAGATACGCAGTATTTT
TRBV4-3	once	TRBJ1-4	NA	CASSHLGTGDNEKLFF	TGCGCCAGCAGCCACCTTGGGACGGGCGATAATGAAAAACTGTTTTTT
TRBV4-3	NA	TRBJ2-7	NA	CASSQDLYGSEQYF	TGCGCCAGCAGCCAAGATCTGTACGGGAGCGAGCAGTACTTC
TRBV19	NA	TRBJ1-4	TRBD1	CASSIGTGPNEKLFF	TGTGCCAGTAGTATTGGGACAGGGCCTAATGAAAAACTGTTTTTT
TRBV6-5	once	TRBJ2-2	NA	CASTMASDTGELFF	TGTGCCAGCACCATGGCTAGCGACACCGGGGAGCTGTTTTTT
TRBV24-1	NA	TRBJ2-1	NA	CATSDSVRAGTYNEQFF	TGTGCCACCAGTGATTCCGTAAGGGCGGGGACCTACAATGAGCAGTTCTTC
TRBV6-2/TRBV6-3	once	TRBJ2-2	NA	CASSRTVNTGELFF	TGTGCCAGCAGTCGGACAGTAAACACCGGGGAGCTGTTTTTT
TRBV13	NA	TRBJ1-5	NA	CASSLSGLNQPQHF	TGTGCCAGCAGCTTATCAGGGCTCAATCAGCCCCAGCATTTT
TRBV6-5	once	TRBJ1-1	NA	CASSYSWNTEAFF	TGTGCCAGCAGTTACTCTTGGAACACTGAAGCTTTCTTT
TRBV3-1/TRBV3-2	NA	TRBJ1-6	NA	CASSQDRGRNSPLHF	TGTGCCAGCAGCCAAGATAGGGGTCGCAATTCACCCCTCCACTTT
TRBV9	NA	TRBJ1-5	TRBD1	CASSVRTGGWESNQPQHF	TGTGCCAGCAGCGTAAGGACAGGGGGCTGGGAGAGCAATCAGCCCCAGCATTTT
TRBV7-2	NA	TRBJ1-2	NA	CASSLTRSSSYGYTF	TGTGCCAGCAGCTTAACGAGATCTTCCTCTTATGGCTACACCTTC
TRBV5-1	NA	TRBJ1-2	NA	CASSATNLGYTF	TGCGCCAGCAGCGCGACAAATTTAGGCTACACCTTC
TRBV9	NA	TRBJ1-3	TRBD1	CASSGIQGALGNTIYF	TGTGCCAGCAGCGGGATACAGGGGGCGCTTGGAAACACCATATATTTT
TRBV15	NA	TRBJ2-5	TRBD2	CATSKRGRETQYF	TGTGCCACCAGTAAGCGGGGGCGGGAGACCCAGTACTTC
TRBV5-1	NA	TRBJ1-2	NA	CASSVGRYYGYTF	TGCGCCAGCAGCGTAGGACGGTACTATGGCTACACCTTC
TRBV5-6	NA	TRBJ1-6	NA	CASSLVAGGRLDSPLHF	TGTGCCAGCAGCTTGGTGGCGGGGGGCCGGCTGGATTCACCCCTCCACTTT
TRBV6-4	NA	TRBJ1-2	NA	CASSPGGYYGYTF	TGTGCCAGCAGCCCGGGGGGTTACTATGGCTACACCTTC
TRBV19	NA	TRBJ1-6	TRBD1	CASKGQGDSPLHF	TGTGCCAGTAAGGGACAGGGGGATTCACCCCTCCACTTT
TRBV2	NA	TRBJ2-3	TRBD2	CASRETSLNTDTQYF	TGTGCCAGCAGGGAGACTAGCCTAAACACAGATACGCAGTATTTT
TRBV7-3	NA	TRBJ1-6	NA	CASSLTGDNSPLHF	TGTGCCAGCAGCTTAACAGGGGATAATTCACCCCTCCACTTT
TRBV19	NA	TRBJ1-5	NA	CASSIPGGMVYQPQHF	TGTGCCAGTAGTATCCCCGGGGGCATGGTGTATCAGCCCCAGCATTTT
TRBV7-2	once	TRBJ2-1	NA	CASSLAGANEQFF	TGTGCCAGCAGCTTAGCAGGTGCCAATGAGCAGTTCTTC
TRBV18	NA	TRBJ2-2	TRBD1	CASSPRAGQGSSTGELFF	TGTGCCAGCTCACCCCGAGCGGGACAGGGATCTAGCACCGGGGAGCTGTTTTTT
TRBV24-1	once	TRBJ2-3	NA	CATLPDQWWGEGTDTQYF	TGTGCCACCCTTCCCGACCAATGGTGGGGCGAAGGCACAGATACGCAGTATTTT
TRBV29-1	NA	TRBJ1-3	NA	CSVYDTGSGNTIYF	TGCAGCGTTTATGACACGGGCTCTGGAAACACCATATATTTT
TRBV5-5	NA	TRBJ1-5	NA	CASSRREKDQPQHF	TGTGCCAGCAGCCGCCGCGAGAAAGATCAGCCCCAGCATTTT
TRBV6-5	NA	TRBJ2-7	NA	CASSLLGKGGYEQYF	TGTGCCAGCAGCCTACTGGGGAAAGGGGGCTACGAGCAGTACTTC
TRBV5-4	NA	TRBJ1-1	TRBD1	CASSWGQGISGPEAFF	TGTGCCAGCAGCTGGGGACAGGGGATAAGTGGACCTGAAGCTTTCTTT
TRBV6-5	NA	TRBJ2-3	NA	CASGESPQRTDTQYF	TGTGCCAGCGGCGAGTCCCCCCAACGGACAGATACGCAGTATTTT
TRBV4-3	few	TRBJ1-2	NA	CASSQGAGVQGYGYTF	TGCGCCAGCAGCCAAGGGGCAGGAGTACAAGGTTATGGCTACACCTTC
TRBV19	once	TRBJ1-5	TRBD1	CATGGTGEGQPQHF	TGTGCCACCGGGGGCACAGGGGAGGGTCAGCCCCAGCATTTT
TRBV6-5	NA	TRBJ1-1	NA	CASSYLGTNTEAFF	TGTGCCAGCAGTTATTTGGGAACGAACACTGAAGCTTTCTTT
TRBV5-1	NA	TRBJ2-3	NA	CASSLAWRGIPDTQYF	TGCGCCAGCAGCTTGGCCTGGCGGGGAATTCCAGATACGCAGTATTTT
TRBV6-5	NA	TRBJ1-2	NA	CASSYSKQANGYTF	TGTGCCAGCAGTTACTCGAAACAGGCAAATGGCTACACCTTC
TRBV4-1	NA	TRBJ2-7	TRBD1	CASSQEKGTGRYEQYF	TGCGCCAGCAGCCAAGAGAAAGGGACAGGGAGATACGAGCAGTACTTC
TRBV7-2	NA	TRBJ2-3	TRBD1	CASSLEGGWADTQYF	TGTGCCAGCAGCTTAGAAGGGGGCTGGGCAGATACGCAGTATTTT
TRBV20-1	NA	TRBJ1-2	NA	CSASSEKLGYGYTF	TGCAGTGCTAGTTCCGAGAAGCTAGGCTATGGCTACACCTTC
TRBV29-1	once	TRBJ1-2	NA	CSPGPGYTF	TGCAGCCCGGGGCCCGGCTACACCTTC
TRBV15	few	TRBJ1-1	TRBD1	CATSQRDRGPTEAFF	TGTGCCACCAGCCAGAGGGACAGGGGGCCCACTGAAGCTTTCTTT
TRBV27	NA	TRBJ1-5	NA	CASSPMVGGQPQHF	TGTGCCAGCAGCCCGATGGTTGGGGGACAGCCCCAGCATTTT